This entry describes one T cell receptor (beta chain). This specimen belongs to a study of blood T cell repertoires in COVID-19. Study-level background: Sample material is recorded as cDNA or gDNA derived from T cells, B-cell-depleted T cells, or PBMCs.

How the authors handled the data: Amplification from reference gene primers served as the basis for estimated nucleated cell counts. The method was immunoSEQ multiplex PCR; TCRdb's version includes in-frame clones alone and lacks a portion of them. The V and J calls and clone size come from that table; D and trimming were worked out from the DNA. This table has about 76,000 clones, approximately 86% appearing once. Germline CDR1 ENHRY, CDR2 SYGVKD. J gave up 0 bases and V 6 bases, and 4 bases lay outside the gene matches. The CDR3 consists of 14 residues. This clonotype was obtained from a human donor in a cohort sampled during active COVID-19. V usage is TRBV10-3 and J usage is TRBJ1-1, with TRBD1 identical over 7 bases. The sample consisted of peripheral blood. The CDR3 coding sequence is TGTGCCATCAGAGACAGGGCAGTGAACACTGAAGCTTTCTTT. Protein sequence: CAIRDRAVNTEAFF.